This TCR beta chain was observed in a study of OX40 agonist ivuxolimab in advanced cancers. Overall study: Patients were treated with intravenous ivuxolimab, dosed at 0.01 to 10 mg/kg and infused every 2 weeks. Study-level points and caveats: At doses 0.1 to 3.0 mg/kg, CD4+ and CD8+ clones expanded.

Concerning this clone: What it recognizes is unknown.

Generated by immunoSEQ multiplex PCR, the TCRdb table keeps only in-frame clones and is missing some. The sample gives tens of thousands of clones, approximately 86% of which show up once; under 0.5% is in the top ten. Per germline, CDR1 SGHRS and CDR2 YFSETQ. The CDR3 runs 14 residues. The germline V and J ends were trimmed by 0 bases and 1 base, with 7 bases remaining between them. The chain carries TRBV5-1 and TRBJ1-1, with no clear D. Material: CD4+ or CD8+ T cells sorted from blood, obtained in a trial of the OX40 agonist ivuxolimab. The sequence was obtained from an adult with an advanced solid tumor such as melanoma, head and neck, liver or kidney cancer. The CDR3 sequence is CASSLESGNTEAFF. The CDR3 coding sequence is TGCGCCAGCAGCTTGGAGTCCGGGAACACTGAAGCTTTCTTT.